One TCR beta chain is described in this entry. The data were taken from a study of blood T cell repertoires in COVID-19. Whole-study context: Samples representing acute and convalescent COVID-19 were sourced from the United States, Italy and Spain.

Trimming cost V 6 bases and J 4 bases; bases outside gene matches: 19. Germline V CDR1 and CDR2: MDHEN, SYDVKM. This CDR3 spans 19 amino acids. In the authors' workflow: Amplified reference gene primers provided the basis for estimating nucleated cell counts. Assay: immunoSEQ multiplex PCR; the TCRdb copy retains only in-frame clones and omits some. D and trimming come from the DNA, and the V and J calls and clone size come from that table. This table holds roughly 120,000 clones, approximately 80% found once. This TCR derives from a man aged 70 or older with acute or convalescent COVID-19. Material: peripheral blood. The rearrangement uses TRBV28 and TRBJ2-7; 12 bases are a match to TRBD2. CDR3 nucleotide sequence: TGTGCCAGCAGCCACTTTAAAACCTGGACTAGCGGGGAACGGTACGAGCAGTACTTC. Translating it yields CASSHFKTWTSGERYEQYF.